Listed below are T cell receptor beta chains from one sample, sequenced in a study of blood T cell repertoires in COVID-19. Profiling relied on immunoSEQ multiplex PCR, and the TCRdb table lists in-frame clones only, not all of them. In the table there are around 140,000 clones, about 80% of which are singletons. The specimen sequenced was peripheral blood. These receptors were collected from a human donor in a cohort sampled during active COVID-19. The CDR3 runs from the conserved cysteine through the conserved F or W. The order of the fields is CDR3 DNA, CDR3 protein, clone size, D gene, V gene, J gene. A D gene is named only where the DNA matches it firmly. The listing skips clone size in some rows; elsewhere it reads once, few, many or a size class.

CDR3nt: TGTGCCAGTAGTTCGGGGACAGAGTATCAGCCCCAGCATTTT
CDR3aa: CASSSGTEYQPQHF
abundance: NA
d_gene: TRBD1
v_gene: TRBV19
j_gene: TRBJ1-5

CDR3nt: TGTGCCAGCAGCGAGGACAGGGGAATAGTGGAAAAACTGTTTTTT
CDR3aa: CASSEDRGIVEKLFF
abundance: NA
d_gene: TRBD1
v_gene: TRBV5-6
j_gene: TRBJ1-4

CDR3nt: TGTGCCAGTAGTATCGCGCGGGAGAGGAATGAGCAGTTCTTC
CDR3aa: CASSIARERNEQFF
abundance: NA
d_gene: TRBD2
v_gene: TRBV19
j_gene: TRBJ2-1

CDR3nt: TGTGCCAGCTCACCTTCAAGCGGGAGGGTATACGAGCAGTACTTC
CDR3aa: CASSPSSGRVYEQYF
abundance: NA
d_gene: TRBD2
v_gene: TRBV18
j_gene: TRBJ2-7

CDR3nt: TGTGCTAGTGGTTTGGTCGGGCCTTCGGGAGGGGAGTTTGACACAGATACGCAGTATTTT
CDR3aa: CASGLVGPSGGEFDTDTQYF
abundance: NA
d_gene: TRBD2
v_gene: TRBV12-5
j_gene: TRBJ2-3

CDR3nt: TGCAGTGCTAGTGCTCGGGAGGGCAACACCGGGGAGCTGTTTTTT
CDR3aa: CSASAREGNTGELFF
abundance: NA
d_gene: TRBD2
v_gene: TRBV20-1
j_gene: TRBJ2-2

CDR3nt: TGTGCCAGCAGTGACAACAGGGTCTCTGAAGCTTTCTTT
CDR3aa: CASSDNRVSEAFF
abundance: NA
d_gene: NA
v_gene: TRBV6-1
j_gene: TRBJ1-1

CDR3nt: TGTGCCAGCCAGAGCAATCAGCCCCAGCATTTT
CDR3aa: CASQSNQPQHF
abundance: NA
d_gene: NA
v_gene: TRBV21-1
j_gene: TRBJ1-5

CDR3nt: TGTGCCAGCGGGGAGCGGGAGTGGCGGTACTTC
CDR3aa: CASGEREWRYF
abundance: NA
d_gene: TRBD2
v_gene: TRBV2
j_gene: TRBJ2-7

CDR3nt: TGTGCCAGCTCAAAAACGGGACAAGTCAATCAGCCCCAGCATTTT
CDR3aa: CASSKTGQVNQPQHF
abundance: once
d_gene: NA
v_gene: TRBV18
j_gene: TRBJ1-5

CDR3nt: TGTGCCAGCAGTTTTAGCAGCACAGATACGCAGTATTTT
CDR3aa: CASSFSSTDTQYF
abundance: NA
d_gene: NA
v_gene: TRBV27
j_gene: TRBJ2-3

CDR3nt: TGTGCCAGCAGCCTTTGGACTAGCGGTCTCAATGAGCAGTTCTTC
CDR3aa: CASSLWTSGLNEQFF
abundance: NA
d_gene: TRBD2
v_gene: TRBV7-2
j_gene: TRBJ2-1

CDR3nt: TGTGCCAGCTCACCACGTGGGAGCTCTGGAAACACCATATATTTT
CDR3aa: CASSPRGSSGNTIYF
abundance: NA
d_gene: NA
v_gene: TRBV18
j_gene: TRBJ1-3

CDR3nt: TGTGCCAGCAGACCGGACAGACATAGCAATCAGCCCCAGCATTTT
CDR3aa: CASRPDRHSNQPQHF
abundance: NA
d_gene: NA
v_gene: TRBV2
j_gene: TRBJ1-5

CDR3nt: TGTGCCAGCAGCTTTGTAGCGGGCACGTACAATGAGCAGTTCTTC
CDR3aa: CASSFVAGTYNEQFF
abundance: NA
d_gene: TRBD2
v_gene: TRBV5-4
j_gene: TRBJ2-1

CDR3nt: TGTGCCAGCAGTTTTGCAGGCCTCCGTGAGACCCAGTACTTC
CDR3aa: CASSFAGLRETQYF
abundance: NA
d_gene: NA
v_gene: TRBV27
j_gene: TRBJ2-5

CDR3nt: TGCGCCAGCGGCGGGGACGCAAACTATGGCTACACCTTC
CDR3aa: CASGGDANYGYTF
abundance: few
d_gene: NA
v_gene: TRBV5-1
j_gene: TRBJ1-2

CDR3nt: TGTGCCAGCAGCCAAGCCCTAGCGGGTTCCTACGAGCAGTACTTC
CDR3aa: CASSQALAGSYEQYF
abundance: NA
d_gene: TRBD2
v_gene: TRBV3-1/TRBV3-2
j_gene: TRBJ2-7

CDR3nt: TGTGCCAGCAGCCCGCGACTAGCGGGAGTTTTAGGGGGAGATACGCAGTATTTT
CDR3aa: CASSPRLAGVLGGDTQYF
abundance: NA
d_gene: TRBD2
v_gene: TRBV7-8
j_gene: TRBJ2-3

CDR3nt: TGTGCCAGCAGTTCGAGACCGGGACTAGCTTACTACGAGCAGTACTTC
CDR3aa: CASSSRPGLAYYEQYF
abundance: NA
d_gene: TRBD2
v_gene: TRBV7-8
j_gene: TRBJ2-7

CDR3nt: TGTGCCAGCTCACGACAGGGAAACAATCAGCCCCAGCATTTT
CDR3aa: CASSRQGNNQPQHF
abundance: NA
d_gene: TRBD1
v_gene: TRBV18
j_gene: TRBJ1-5

CDR3nt: TGTGCCATCGGAGCGGGAGTGTTTACCGGGGAGCTGTTTTTT
CDR3aa: CAIGAGVFTGELFF
abundance: NA
d_gene: TRBD2
v_gene: TRBV10-3
j_gene: TRBJ2-2

CDR3nt: TGTGCCAGCAGCCGCGGACAGAGCTCCTACGAGCAGTACTTC
CDR3aa: CASSRGQSSYEQYF
abundance: NA
d_gene: NA
v_gene: TRBV3-1/TRBV3-2
j_gene: TRBJ2-7

CDR3nt: TGTGCCAGCAGCCAGGGGGCTGGGCTGATGACAGGGGATAACACTGAAGCTTTCTTT
CDR3aa: CASSQGAGLMTGDNTEAFF
abundance: NA
d_gene: TRBD1
v_gene: TRBV3-1/TRBV3-2
j_gene: TRBJ1-1

CDR3nt: TGTGCCAGCAGTGAACGTCCTAGCGGCCTTGGGGAGCAGTACTTC
CDR3aa: CASSERPSGLGEQYF
abundance: few
d_gene: TRBD2
v_gene: TRBV7-3
j_gene: TRBJ2-7

CDR3nt: TGTGCCAGCAGTTTGGTGTCGTCGAACGTCGGGCAGTACTTC
CDR3aa: CASSLVSSNVGQYF
abundance: NA
d_gene: NA
v_gene: TRBV27
j_gene: TRBJ2-7

CDR3nt: TGTGCCAGCAGCTTAGACGCCGGACTAGGATCCTACGAGCAGTACTTC
CDR3aa: CASSLDAGLGSYEQYF
abundance: once
d_gene: TRBD2
v_gene: TRBV7-6
j_gene: TRBJ2-7

CDR3nt: TGTGCCAGCAAAAAGGGGCTTTATGGGGATGAGCAGTTCTTC
CDR3aa: CASKKGLYGDEQFF
abundance: NA
d_gene: NA
v_gene: TRBV28
j_gene: TRBJ2-1

CDR3nt: TGTGCCAGCAGAGCGGGACTAGCGGAGATCCGCACAGATACGCAGTATTTT
CDR3aa: CASRAGLAEIRTDTQYF
abundance: once
d_gene: TRBD2
v_gene: TRBV28
j_gene: TRBJ2-3